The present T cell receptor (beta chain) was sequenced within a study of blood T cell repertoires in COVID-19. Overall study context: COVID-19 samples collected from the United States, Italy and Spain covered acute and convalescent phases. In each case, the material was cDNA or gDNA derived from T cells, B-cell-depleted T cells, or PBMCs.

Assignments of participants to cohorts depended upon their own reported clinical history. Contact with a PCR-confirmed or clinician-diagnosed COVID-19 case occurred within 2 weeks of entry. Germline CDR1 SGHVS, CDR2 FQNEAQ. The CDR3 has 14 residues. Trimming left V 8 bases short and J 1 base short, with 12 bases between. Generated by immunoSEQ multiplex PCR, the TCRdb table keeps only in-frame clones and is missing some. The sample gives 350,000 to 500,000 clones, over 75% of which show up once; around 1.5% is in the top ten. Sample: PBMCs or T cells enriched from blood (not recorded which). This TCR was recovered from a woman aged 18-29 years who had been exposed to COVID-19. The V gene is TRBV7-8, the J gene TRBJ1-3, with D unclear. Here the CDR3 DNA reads TGTGCCAGCGGGGAGGGCCTATCTGGAAACACCATATATTTT. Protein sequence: CASGEGLSGNTIYF.